This T cell receptor beta chain was captured by sequencing in a study of chemoradiotherapy in HPV16-positive cancers. This table comes from immunoSEQ multiplex PCR, and its TCRdb copy is limited to in-frame clones, with some not included. Of under 35,000 clones listed, around 89% are singletons. Trimming removed 6 bases from V and 0 bases from J, with 14 bases in between. CDR1 and CDR2 from the germline V gene are SEHNR and FQNEAQ (reference sequence). This CDR3 region has 16 residues. This sequence joins TRBV7-9 and TRBJ2-2; D remains ambiguous. The receptor was isolated from a human donor with HPV-associated anogenital cancer. The sample in question was blood, obtained from a patient who underwent chemoradiotherapy. The CDR3 region has the DNA TGTGCCAGCAGGTCCCTCTCCAGTCCGAACACCGGGGAGCTGTTTTTT. This codes for CASRSLSSPNTGELFF. The full variable domain, in which reference TRBV7-9 and TRBJ2-2 provide the parts outside the CDR3, is DTGVSQNPRHKITKRGQNVTFRCDPISEHNRLYWYRQTLGQGPEFLTYFQNEAQLEKSRLLSDRFSAERPKGSFSTLEIQRTEQGDSAMYLCASRSLSSPNTGELFFGEGSRLTVL.